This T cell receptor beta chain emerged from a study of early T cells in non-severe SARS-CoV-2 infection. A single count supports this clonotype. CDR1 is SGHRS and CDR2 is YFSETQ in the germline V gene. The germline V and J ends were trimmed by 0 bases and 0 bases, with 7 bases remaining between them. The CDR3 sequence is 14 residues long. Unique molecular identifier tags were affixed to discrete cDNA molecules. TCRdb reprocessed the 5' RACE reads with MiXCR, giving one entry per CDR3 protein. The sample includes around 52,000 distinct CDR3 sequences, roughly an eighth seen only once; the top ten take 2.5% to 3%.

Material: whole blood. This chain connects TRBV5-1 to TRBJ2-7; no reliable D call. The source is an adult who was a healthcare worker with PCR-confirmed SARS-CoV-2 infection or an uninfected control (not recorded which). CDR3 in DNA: TGCGCCAGCAGCTTGGACGCCCACTCCTACGAGCAGTACTTC. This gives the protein CASSLDAHSYEQYF.